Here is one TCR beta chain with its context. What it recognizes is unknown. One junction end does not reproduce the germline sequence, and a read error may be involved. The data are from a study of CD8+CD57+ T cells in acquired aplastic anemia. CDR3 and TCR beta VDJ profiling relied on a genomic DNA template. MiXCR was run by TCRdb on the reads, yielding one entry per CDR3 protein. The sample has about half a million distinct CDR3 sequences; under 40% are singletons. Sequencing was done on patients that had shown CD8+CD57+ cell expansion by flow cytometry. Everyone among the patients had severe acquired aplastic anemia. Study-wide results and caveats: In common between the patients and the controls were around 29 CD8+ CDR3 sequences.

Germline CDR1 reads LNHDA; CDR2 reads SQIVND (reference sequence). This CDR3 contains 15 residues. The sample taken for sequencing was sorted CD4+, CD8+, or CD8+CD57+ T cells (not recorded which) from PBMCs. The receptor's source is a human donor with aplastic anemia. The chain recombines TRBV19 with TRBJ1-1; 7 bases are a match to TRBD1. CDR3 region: CAGSIGGRVETEAFF. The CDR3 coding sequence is TGTGCCGGTAGTATAGGGGGCAGGGTAGAGACTGAAGCTTTCTTT.